The sequence of this T cell receptor beta chain was determined in a study of blood T cells in healthy people across ages. This clonotype was seen only a few times. The antigen remains undetermined. A second PCR of roughly 7 to 11 cycles used a sample-barcoded 5' primer and a J-beta primer mix. From each sample, at least 2.5 million paired-end reads containing CDR3 were obtained. One entry per CDR3 protein, called by TCRdb with MiXCR from the 5' RACE reads. The table lists some 1.7 million distinct CDR3 sequences, 28% of them singletons. Germline V gene lookup returns CDR1 LGHNA and CDR2 YSLEER. The CDR3 spans 18 residues. After removal of 0 bases from V and 0 bases from J, the junction contained 10 bases not matched to a gene. Total RNA extraction produced at least 5 micrograms (per sample) for the study. Study-level findings and limits: Naive CD4+ cells and diversity were both higher in long-lived donors than in aged donors.

This chain links TRBV4-3 with TRBJ1-1, with 7 nucleotides matching TRBD1. Sequencing was carried out using blood. This TCR was sampled from a woman aged 30 to 39 in good health. Here the CDR3 DNA reads TGCGCCAGCAGCCAAGAGCGGCAGGGGGTAGGGATGAACACTGAAGCTTTCTTT. It is translated as CASSQERQGVGMNTEAFF.